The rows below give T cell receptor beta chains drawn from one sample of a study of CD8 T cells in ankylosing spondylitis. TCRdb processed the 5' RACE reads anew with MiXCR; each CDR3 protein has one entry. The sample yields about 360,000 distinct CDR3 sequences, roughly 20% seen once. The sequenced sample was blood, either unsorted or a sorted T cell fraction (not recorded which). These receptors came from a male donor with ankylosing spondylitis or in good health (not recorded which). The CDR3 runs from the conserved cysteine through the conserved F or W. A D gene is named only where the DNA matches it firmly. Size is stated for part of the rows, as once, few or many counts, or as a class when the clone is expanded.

cdr3_aa: CASSSGTVAYEQYF; cdr3_nt: TGCGCCAGCAGCTCCGGGACAGTGGCCTACGAGCAGTACTTC; clone_size: NA; v_call: TRBV5-1; j_call: TRBJ2-7; d_call: TRBD1
cdr3_aa: CASSSGQGRADGYTF; cdr3_nt: TGTGCCAGCAGTTCTGGACAGGGCAGAGCGGATGGCTACACCTTC; clone_size: few; v_call: TRBV5-4; j_call: TRBJ1-2; d_call: TRBD1
cdr3_aa: CSVLGGGAILGANVLTF; cdr3_nt: TGCAGCGTCCTAGGCGGGGGCGCGATTTTAGGGGCCAACGTCCTGACTTTC; clone_size: NA; v_call: TRBV29-1; j_call: TRBJ2-6; d_call: NA
cdr3_aa: CASSYFRQGHTEAFF; cdr3_nt: TGTGCCAGCAGTTACTTCCGGCAGGGGCACACTGAAGCTTTCTTT; clone_size: NA; v_call: TRBV6-5; j_call: TRBJ1-1; d_call: NA
cdr3_aa: CASSSGTGERGPTYEQYF; cdr3_nt: TGCGCCAGCAGCTCCGGGACAGGGGAGAGGGGACCGACCTACGAGCAGTACTTC; clone_size: few; v_call: TRBV5-1; j_call: TRBJ2-7; d_call: TRBD1
cdr3_aa: CSVTDGAGGWYGYTF; cdr3_nt: TGCAGCGTCACAGACGGGGCAGGGGGCTGGTATGGCTACACCTTC; clone_size: NA; v_call: TRBV29-1; j_call: TRBJ1-2; d_call: TRBD1
cdr3_aa: CASNPGPTNEKLFF; cdr3_nt: TGTGCCAGCAATCCTGGACCGACGAATGAAAAACTGTTTTTT; clone_size: NA; v_call: TRBV6-1; j_call: TRBJ1-4; d_call: NA
cdr3_aa: CATSRARGSNTGELFF; cdr3_nt: TGTGCCACCAGCAGGGCGCGAGGGTCGAACACCGGGGAGCTGTTTTTT; clone_size: NA; v_call: TRBV15; j_call: TRBJ2-2; d_call: NA
cdr3_aa: CASSDPLGGWSEKLFF; cdr3_nt: TGTGCCAGCAGTGATCCCCTGGGCGGGTGGAGTGAAAAACTGTTTTTT; clone_size: few; v_call: TRBV25-1; j_call: TRBJ1-4; d_call: NA
cdr3_aa: CASSLTGGGTGELFF; cdr3_nt: TGTGCCAGCAGTCTGACAGGTGGAGGCACCGGGGAGCTGTTTTTT; clone_size: NA; v_call: TRBV12-3/TRBV12-4; j_call: TRBJ2-2; d_call: NA
cdr3_aa: CASSPSGGAEETQYF; cdr3_nt: TGTGCCAGCAGCCCTAGCGGGGGGGCCGAAGAGACCCAGTACTTC; clone_size: few; v_call: TRBV12-3/TRBV12-4; j_call: TRBJ2-5; d_call: TRBD2
cdr3_aa: CASSLGTGGGYEQYF; cdr3_nt: TGTGCCAGCAGCTTAGGGACAGGGGGGGGCTACGAGCAGTACTTC; clone_size: NA; v_call: TRBV7-9; j_call: TRBJ2-7; d_call: TRBD1
cdr3_aa: CASSVGAGTEAFF; cdr3_nt: TGCGCCAGCAGCGTGGGGGCCGGGACTGAAGCTTTCTTT; clone_size: NA; v_call: TRBV4-1; j_call: TRBJ1-1; d_call: NA
cdr3_aa: CASSSGITGPGYEQYF; cdr3_nt: TGTGCCAGCAGTTCTGGCATTACAGGGCCAGGCTACGAGCAGTACTTC; clone_size: NA; v_call: TRBV7-9; j_call: TRBJ2-7; d_call: NA
cdr3_aa: CAVGVGARSPLHF; cdr3_nt: TGTGCCGTTGGTGTCGGTGCTCGATCACCCCTCCACTTT; clone_size: few; v_call: TRBV6-6; j_call: TRBJ1-6; d_call: NA
cdr3_aa: CSARGTGVVNEQFF; cdr3_nt: TGCAGTGCTAGGGGGACAGGGGTAGTGAATGAGCAGTTCTTC; clone_size: NA; v_call: TRBV20-1; j_call: TRBJ2-1; d_call: TRBD1
cdr3_aa: CASSRPGDGLYGYTF; cdr3_nt: TGTGCCAGCAGCCGCCCCGGGGACGGATTATATGGCTACACCTTC; clone_size: few; v_call: TRBV3-1; j_call: TRBJ1-2; d_call: NA
cdr3_aa: CASSYPSGSSYNEQSF; cdr3_nt: TGTGCCAGCAGTTATCCGAGCGGTAGCTCCTACAATGAGCAGTCCTTC; clone_size: NA; v_call: TRBV6-2/TRBV6-3; j_call: TRBJ2-1; d_call: NA
cdr3_aa: CANGGGDTGELFF; cdr3_nt: TGTGCCAACGGCGGGGGGGACACCGGGGAGCTGTTTTTT; clone_size: NA; v_call: TRBV10-3; j_call: TRBJ2-2; d_call: TRBD2
cdr3_aa: CAISPGTGGLEVKAFF; cdr3_nt: TGTGCCATCAGTCCCGGGACAGGGGGCCTAGAAGTTAAAGCTTTCTTT; clone_size: once; v_call: TRBV10-3; j_call: TRBJ1-1; d_call: TRBD1
cdr3_aa: CSVVLGVSYEQYF; cdr3_nt: TGCAGCGTTGTGCTGGGGGTCTCCTACGAGCAGTACTTC; clone_size: NA; v_call: TRBV29-1; j_call: TRBJ2-7; d_call: NA
cdr3_aa: CASSQPWTSGEHTGELFF; cdr3_nt: TGCGCCAGCAGCCAGCCTTGGACTAGCGGGGAGCACACCGGGGAGCTGTTTTTT; clone_size: few; v_call: TRBV4-1; j_call: TRBJ2-2; d_call: TRBD2
cdr3_aa: CASSLATGQNTGELFF; cdr3_nt: TGTGCCAGCAGTTTAGCTACAGGGCAGAACACCGGGGAGCTGTTTTTT; clone_size: NA; v_call: TRBV12-3/TRBV12-4; j_call: TRBJ2-2; d_call: NA
cdr3_aa: CASSESIGGSVGTDTQYF; cdr3_nt: TGTGCCAGCAGTGAATCAATAGGGGGTTCGGTCGGGACAGATACGCAGTATTTT; clone_size: few; v_call: TRBV2; j_call: TRBJ2-3; d_call: NA
cdr3_aa: CASSQETSGASYEQYF; cdr3_nt: TGTGCCAGCAGCCAAGAGACTAGCGGGGCTTCCTACGAGCAGTACTTC; clone_size: NA; v_call: TRBV4-2; j_call: TRBJ2-7; d_call: TRBD2